The source of this T cell receptor beta chain is a study of blood T cells in healthy people across ages. The CDR3 is made up of 20 amino acids. J was trimmed by 2 bases and V by 3 bases; bases with no gene match: 16. Germline V gives CDR1 LGHNA, CDR2 YSLEER. A second PCR, run for roughly 7 to 11 cycles, used a sample-barcoded 5' primer plus a J-beta primer mix. Via MiXCR, TCRdb re-called the 5' RACE reads, giving one row per CDR3 protein. The sample has about 670,000 distinct CDR3 sequences, around 43% seen once. The V and J genes are TRBV4-3 and TRBJ2-1, with 10 bases lining up with TRBD2. This TCR derives from a man older than 75 in good health. Source material: blood. The CDR3 reads CASSHRRGLAGVSPYNEQFF. CDR3 coding DNA: TGCGCCAGCAGCCATCGCCGGGGGCTAGCGGGAGTATCCCCCTACAATGAGCAGTTCTTC.